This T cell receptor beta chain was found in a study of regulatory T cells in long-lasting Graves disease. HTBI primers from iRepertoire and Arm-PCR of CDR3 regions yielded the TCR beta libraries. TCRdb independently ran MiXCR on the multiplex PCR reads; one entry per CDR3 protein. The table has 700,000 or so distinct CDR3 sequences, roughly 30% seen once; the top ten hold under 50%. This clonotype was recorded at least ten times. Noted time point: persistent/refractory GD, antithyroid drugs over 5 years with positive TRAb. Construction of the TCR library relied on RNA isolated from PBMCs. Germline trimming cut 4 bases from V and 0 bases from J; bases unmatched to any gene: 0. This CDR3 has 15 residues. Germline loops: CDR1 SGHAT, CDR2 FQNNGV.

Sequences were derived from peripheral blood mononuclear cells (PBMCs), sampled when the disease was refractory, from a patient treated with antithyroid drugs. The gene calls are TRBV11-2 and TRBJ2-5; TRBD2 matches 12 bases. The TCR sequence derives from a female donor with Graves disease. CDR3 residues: CASSWTSGDQETQYF. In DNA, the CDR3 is TGTGCCAGCAGCTGGACTAGCGGGGACCAAGAGACCCAGTACTTC.